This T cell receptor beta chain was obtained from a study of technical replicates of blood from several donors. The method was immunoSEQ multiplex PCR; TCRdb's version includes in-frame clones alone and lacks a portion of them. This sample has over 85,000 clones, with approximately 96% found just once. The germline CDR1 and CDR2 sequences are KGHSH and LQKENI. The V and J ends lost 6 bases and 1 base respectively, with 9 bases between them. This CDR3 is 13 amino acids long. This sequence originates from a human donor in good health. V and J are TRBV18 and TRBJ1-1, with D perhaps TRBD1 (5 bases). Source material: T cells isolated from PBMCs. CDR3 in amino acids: CASSPQGNTEAFF. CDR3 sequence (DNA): TGTGCCAGCTCCCCTCAGGGGAACACTGAAGCTTTCTTT.